This record looks at one T cell receptor (beta chain) sequence and its context. This clonotype was recorded only once. The antigen it binds to is not known. Base qualities are missing; no much larger clone stands one base away. Evidence from a single read is weak. Read against the paper, the sample's time point label means: patch test 3, about 24 weeks after DPC sensitization. The sample's treatment or condition label is to be understood as: therapeutic diphenylcyclopropenone sensitization with weekly scalp DPC. At each patch-test visit, blood was drawn before the patch test was applied. Patients were considered eligible if aged 18 to 70, diagnosed with alopecia and deemed suitable for DPC therapy, and patients were excluded if pregnant. Unfractionated whole blood was collected in Tempus Blood RNA tubes, and total RNA was extracted from that blood. The CDR3 measures 13 amino acids from cysteine to phenylalanine. The CDR3 DNA has 39 bases and is translated from base 1. According to the germline V gene, CDR1 reads SGHAT and CDR2 reads FQNNGV. V is cut back by 4 bases and J by 6 bases, with 3 bases in the junction unmatched.

The library was obtained by RACE. Sequenced using a NextSeq 500. During library preparation, unique molecular identifiers were attached to individual cDNA molecules so that TCRs could be counted in a quantitative, reproducible way. Both TCR alpha and TCR beta chains were sequenced from each blood RNA sample. The study's processing was this. Samples had a median of about 96,000 TCRs, with a range from roughly 20,000 to 690,600. V, J and CDR3 annotation of the TCR reads was performed with the Decombinator software suite. For PS versus PT1 abundance plots, all samples were subsampled to the same number of TCRs (28,000). Expanded TCRs were defined as absent before sensitization and observed at least eight times at the 2-week time point. Through fastp at Q25 and MiXCR, TCRdb rebuilt clones from the public reads, retaining in-frame beta chains. Duplicate CDR3 protein sequences are folded into a single record with the most common DNA and genes. What appears here as the V and J calls and clone size reflects TCRdb's work, not the paper's. This sample gives 50,000 to 75,000 distinct CDR3 sequences in total; approximately 9.9% of them show up just once. Of the sample, about 2.5% is held by the ten largest clones.

The data belong to a study of human T cells and chemical hapten exposure (dated by TCRdb to about 2021). At the level of the whole study: For sensitization, 2% DPC in acetone was applied to a roughly 2 cm by roughly 2 cm area of upper inner arm skin. This study followed changes in the peripheral blood TCR repertoire in vivo during primary and secondary sensitization of alopecia patients to the hapten diphenylcyclopropenone (DPC). The libraries were sequenced as a pool, and the TCR yield per sample differed mostly because of small variations in library volumes within the pool. The patient cohort, mostly female, included alopecia areata with under or over 50% scalp involvement, alopecia totalis and alopecia universalis. Patch tests used Finn chambers with 0.01% DPC on the upper back, scored after 6 days by International Contact Dermatitis Research Group standards. Throughout the roughly 25-week study period, patients were also given weekly therapeutic DPC doses on the scalp. Nearly 30 alopecia patients gave blood for TCR sequencing at one to four time points (pre-sensitization, 2, 6 and 24 weeks). Blood samples were taken from patients before sensitization (week 0) and at 2, 6 and about 24 weeks after DPC sensitization. Here is what the overall study found, with its caveats: The number of PT1 expanded TCRs positively correlated with patch test score, significant at thresholds 8, 16 and 32 but not 4. The number of TCRs above 1 in 1000 frequency did not change with DPC sensitization; there was no evidence of global repertoire structure alterations. Repeated subsampling changed both the strength of the expansion versus patch-test correlation and the threshold at which that correlation became significant. Alopecia, a presumed autoimmune disease, was present in all patients, so the immune response of the patients might differ from that of healthy individuals. Compared with pre-sensitization or healthy control sets, expanded TCRs formed significantly more large CDR3 similarity clusters, which is consistent with antigen-driven responses.

The receptor was isolated from a woman aged 25-40 years with alopecia areata. Some clones in this sample may be carry-over from other donors' samples. The chain is encoded by TRBV11-2 joined to TRBJ1-5; TRBD1 fits 7 bases in the junction. Specimen: whole blood, collected in connection with sensitization to the hapten diphenylcyclopropenone (DPC). The CDR3 protein is CASSYGQAQPQHF. The DNA is TGTGCCAGCAGCTACGGACAGGCTCAGCCCCAGCATTTT.